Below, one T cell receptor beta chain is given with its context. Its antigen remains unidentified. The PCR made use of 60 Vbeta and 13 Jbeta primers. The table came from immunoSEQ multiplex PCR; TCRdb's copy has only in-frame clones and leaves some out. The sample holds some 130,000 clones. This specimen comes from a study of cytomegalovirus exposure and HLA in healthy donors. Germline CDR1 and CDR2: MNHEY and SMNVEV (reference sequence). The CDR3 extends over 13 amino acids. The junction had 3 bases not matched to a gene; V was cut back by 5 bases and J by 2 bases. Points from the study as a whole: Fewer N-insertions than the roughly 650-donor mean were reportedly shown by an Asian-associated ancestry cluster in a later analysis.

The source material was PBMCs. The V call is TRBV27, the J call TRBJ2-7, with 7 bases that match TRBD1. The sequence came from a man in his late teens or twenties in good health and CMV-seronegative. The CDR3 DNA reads TGTGCCAGCAGTATGGGGACAGCCTACGAGCAGTACTTC. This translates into CASSMGTAYEQYF.